This record looks at one T cell receptor beta chain sequence and its context. The antigen is undetermined. This record comes from a study of cytomegalovirus exposure and HLA in healthy donors. Overall study findings and caveats: There were around 160 TCR beta chains listed as cytomegalovirus-associated. 87-base-pair reads could not separate some V segments, including TRBV6-2 and TRBV6-3.

The V and J ends lost 5 bases and 3 bases respectively, with 14 bases between them. This CDR3 region has 14 residues. CDR1 is PRHDT and CDR2 is FYEKMQ in the germline V gene (reference sequence). PCR used 60 Vbeta primers and 13 Jbeta primers. The data were produced by immunoSEQ multiplex PCR, yet TCRdb's version contains in-frame clones alone and is incomplete. Its table records 100,000 to 150,000 clones. The rearrangement links TRBV13 to TRBJ2-7; D possibly corresponds to TRBD2 (6 bases). This sequence originates from a man aged 40-50 years in good health and CMV-seronegative. The sequencing input was PBMCs. CDR3 sequence (DNA): TGTGCCAGCAGCCCAGTCAGCGGGCGCTACGAGCAGTACTTC. Translating gives CASSPVSGRYEQYF.